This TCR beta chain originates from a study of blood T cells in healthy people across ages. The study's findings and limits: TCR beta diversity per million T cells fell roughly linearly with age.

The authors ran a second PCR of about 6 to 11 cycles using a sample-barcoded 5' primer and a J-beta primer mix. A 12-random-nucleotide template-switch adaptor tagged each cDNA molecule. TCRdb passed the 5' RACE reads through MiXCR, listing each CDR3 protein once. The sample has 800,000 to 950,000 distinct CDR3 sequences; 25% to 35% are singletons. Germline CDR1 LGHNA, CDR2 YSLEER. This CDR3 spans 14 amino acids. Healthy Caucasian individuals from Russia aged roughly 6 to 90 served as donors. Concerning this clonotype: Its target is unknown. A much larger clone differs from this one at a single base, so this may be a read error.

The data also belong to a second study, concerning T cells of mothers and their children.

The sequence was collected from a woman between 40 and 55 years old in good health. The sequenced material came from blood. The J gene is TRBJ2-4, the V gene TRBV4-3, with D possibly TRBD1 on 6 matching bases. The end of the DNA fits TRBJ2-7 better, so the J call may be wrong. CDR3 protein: CASSPQQGPHEQYF. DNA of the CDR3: TGCGCCAGCAGCCCACAACAGGGCCCCCACGAGCAGTACTTC.